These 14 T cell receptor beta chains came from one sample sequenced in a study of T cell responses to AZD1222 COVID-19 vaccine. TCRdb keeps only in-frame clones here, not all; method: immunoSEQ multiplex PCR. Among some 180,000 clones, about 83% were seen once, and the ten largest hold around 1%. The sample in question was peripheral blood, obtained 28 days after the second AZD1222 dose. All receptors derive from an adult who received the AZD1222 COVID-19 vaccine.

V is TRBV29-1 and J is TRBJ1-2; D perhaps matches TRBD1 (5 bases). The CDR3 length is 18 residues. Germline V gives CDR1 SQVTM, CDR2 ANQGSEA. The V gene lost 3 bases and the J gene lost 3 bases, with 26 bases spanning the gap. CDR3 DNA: TGCAGCGTTGAGCCCGCCCCCCCGAACAGTCCCAGGGACTATGGCTACACCTTC. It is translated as CSVEPAPPNSPRDYGYTF.

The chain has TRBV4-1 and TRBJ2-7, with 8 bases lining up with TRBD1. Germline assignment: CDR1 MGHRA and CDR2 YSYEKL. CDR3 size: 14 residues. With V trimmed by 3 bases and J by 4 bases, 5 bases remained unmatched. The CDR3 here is CASSQGNRGYEQYF. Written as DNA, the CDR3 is TGCGCCAGCAGCCAGGGAAACAGGGGGTACGAGCAGTACTTC.

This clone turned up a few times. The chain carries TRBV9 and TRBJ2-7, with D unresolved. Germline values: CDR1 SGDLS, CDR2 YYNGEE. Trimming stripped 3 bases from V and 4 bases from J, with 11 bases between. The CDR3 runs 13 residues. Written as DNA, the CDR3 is TGTGCCAGCAGCGCATTGGTTGGATACGAGCAGTACTTC. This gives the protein CASSALVGYEQYF.

The CDR3 sequence: CASSPSRKIYGYTF. CDR3 nucleotide sequence: TGTGCCAGCAGCCCATCCAGAAAGATCTATGGCTACACCTTC. The chain recombines TRBV13 with TRBJ1-2; D is unclear. CDR1 and CDR2 (germline): PRHDT, FYEKMQ (reference sequence). Trimming shortened V by 5 bases and J by 4 bases, and 14 bases separated the two germline ends. The CDR3 has 14 amino acids.

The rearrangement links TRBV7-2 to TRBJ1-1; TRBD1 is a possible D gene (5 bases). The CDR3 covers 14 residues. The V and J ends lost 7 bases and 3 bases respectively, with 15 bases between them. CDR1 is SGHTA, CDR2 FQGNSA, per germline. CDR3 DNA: TGTGCCAGCACCTTCGGGGGTAAGGACACTGAAGCTTTCTTT. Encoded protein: CASTFGGKDTEAFF.

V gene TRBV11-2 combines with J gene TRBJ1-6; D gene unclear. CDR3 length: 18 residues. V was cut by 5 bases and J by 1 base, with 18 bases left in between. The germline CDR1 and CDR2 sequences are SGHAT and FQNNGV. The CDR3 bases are TGTGCCAGCAGCACAAGGCCCGGGGATCTGTCCTATAATTCACCCCTCCACTTT. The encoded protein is CASSTRPGDLSYNSPLHF.

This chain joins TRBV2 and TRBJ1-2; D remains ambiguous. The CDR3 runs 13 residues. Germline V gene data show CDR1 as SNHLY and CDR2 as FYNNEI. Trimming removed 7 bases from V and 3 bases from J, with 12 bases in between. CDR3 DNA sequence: TGTGCCAGCAATCGGGCAGCTTACTATGGCTACACCTTC. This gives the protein CASNRAAYYGYTF.

In DNA, the CDR3 is TGTGCCAGCAGTTACTCGCAGGGAAAGAACACTGAAGCTTTCTTT. Translation gives CASSYSQGKNTEAFF. This chain connects TRBV6-5 to TRBJ1-1; weak D call: TRBD1 (5 bases). Germline CDR1 is MNHEY and CDR2 is SVGAGI. The CDR3 is made up of 15 amino acids. V was clipped by 0 bases and J by 1 base, with 9 bases between them.

CDR3 nucleotide sequence: TGTGCCAGCAGTCCGGACAGGGCATACTTAAACTCTAACTATGGCTACACCTTC. The encoded protein is CASSPDRAYLNSNYGYTF. The chain carries TRBV6-6 and TRBJ1-2, with 8 bases lining up with TRBD1. Germline V CDR1 and CDR2: MNHNY, SVGAGI (reference sequence). V lost 5 bases to trimming and J lost 0 bases; unmatched junction nucleotides: 14. The CDR3 extends over 18 amino acids.

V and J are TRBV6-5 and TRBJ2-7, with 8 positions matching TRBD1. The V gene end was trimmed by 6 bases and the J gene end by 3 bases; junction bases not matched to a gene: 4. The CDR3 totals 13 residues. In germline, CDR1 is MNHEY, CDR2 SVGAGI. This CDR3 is CASRRTGSYEQYF. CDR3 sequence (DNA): TGTGCCAGCAGAAGGACAGGGAGCTACGAGCAGTACTTC.

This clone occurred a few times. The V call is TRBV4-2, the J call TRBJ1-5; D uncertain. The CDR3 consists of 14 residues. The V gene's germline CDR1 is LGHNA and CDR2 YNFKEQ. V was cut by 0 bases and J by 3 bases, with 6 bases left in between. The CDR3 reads CASSQDTFNQPQHF. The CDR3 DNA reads TGTGCCAGCAGCCAAGATACCTTCAATCAGCCCCAGCATTTT.

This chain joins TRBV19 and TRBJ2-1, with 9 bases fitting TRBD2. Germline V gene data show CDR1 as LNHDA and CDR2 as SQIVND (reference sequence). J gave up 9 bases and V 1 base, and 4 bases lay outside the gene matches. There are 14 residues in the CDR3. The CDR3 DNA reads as TGTGCCAGTAGTATAGCGGAGCGGGGGGTTGAGCAGTTCTTC. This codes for CASSIAERGVEQFF.

As DNA, the CDR3 is TGCGCCAGCAGCCAAGACTGGACTCCCTCCACAGATACGCAGTATTTT. Its protein is CASSQDWTPSTDTQYF. This chain connects TRBV4-3 to TRBJ2-3; tentatively, D is TRBD2 (5 bases). The V end lost 0 bases, the J end lost 2 bases, and 12 bases lay between the germline ends. Germline V gene data show CDR1 as LGHNA and CDR2 as YSLEER. The CDR3 is 16 residues long.

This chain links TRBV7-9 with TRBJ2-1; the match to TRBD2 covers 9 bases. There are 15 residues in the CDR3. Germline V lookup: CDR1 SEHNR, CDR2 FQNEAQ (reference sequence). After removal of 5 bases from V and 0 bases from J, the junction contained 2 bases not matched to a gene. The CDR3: CASSPSGASYNEQFF. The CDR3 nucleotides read TGTGCCAGCAGCCCTAGCGGGGCCTCCTACAATGAGCAGTTCTTC.